The 18 T cell receptor beta chains below were found in one sample sequenced in a study of cytomegalovirus exposure and HLA in healthy donors. The PCR employed 60 Vbeta primers together with 13 Jbeta primers. Clones were sequenced by immunoSEQ multiplex PCR, and TCRdb holds only the in-frame ones, with some missing. The table shows about 110,000 clones, with about 74% occurring only once. Material for sequencing was PBMCs. Every receptor here comes from a female donor in good health and CMV-seropositive.

V gene TRBV9 combines with J gene TRBJ1-2; D is unclear. Trimming pared 0 bases from V and 2 bases from J, leaving 11 bases between. Germline V gene lookup returns CDR1 SGDLS and CDR2 YYNGEE. This CDR3 region has 15 residues. CDR3 in DNA: TGTGCCAGCAGCGTAGAGCCCTATCAAAACTATGGCTACACCTTC. It specifies CASSVEPYQNYGYTF.

J is TRBJ2-2 and V is TRBV7-2; weak D call: TRBD1 (6 bases). Germline V CDR1 and CDR2: SGHTA, FQGNSA. CDR3 length equals 14 residues. Trimming stripped 3 bases from V and 3 bases from J, with 8 bases between. CDR3: CASSFRGYTGELFF. CDR3 nucleotides: TGTGCCAGCAGCTTCAGGGGATACACCGGGGAGCTGTTTTTT. The full variable domain, in which reference TRBV7-2 and TRBJ2-2 provide the parts outside the CDR3, is GAGVSQSPSNKVTEKGKDVELRCDPISGHTALYWYRQSLGQGLEFLIYFQGNSAPDKSGLPSDRFSAERTGGSVSTLTIQRTQQEDSAVYLCASSFRGYTGELFFGEGSRLTVL.

The table lists this clone with a few counts. The chain combines TRBV28 with TRBJ1-1, with D perhaps matching TRBD1 (6 bases). V lost 5 bases to trimming and J lost 1 base, with 14 bases between them. The CDR3 loop spans 15 amino acids. CDR1 and CDR2 from the germline V gene are MDHEN and SYDVKM. The CDR3 sequence is CASSTRGQPNTEAFF. CDR3 DNA sequence: TGTGCCAGCAGTACAAGGGGACAACCGAACACTGAAGCTTTCTTT.

V is TRBV5-1 and J is TRBJ2-3; D is possibly TRBD2 (5 bases). This CDR3 has 16 residues. V lost 4 bases and J 2 bases, leaving 17 bases between the germline ends. From germline, CDR1 is SGHRS and CDR2 YFSETQ. The CDR3 is CASSLRVTGNTDTQYF. The CDR3 DNA reads TGCGCCAGCAGCCTGAGGGTTACCGGGAACACAGATACGCAGTATTTT.

CDR3 bases: TGTGCCAGCAGCCTTGGCACAGATACGCAGTATTTT. It is translated as CASSLGTDTQYF. V usage is TRBV11-3 and J usage is TRBJ2-3; no clear D. This CDR3 has 12 amino acids. Between the trimmed V and J ends, which lost 5 bases and 1 base, there was a span of 4 bases. Germline loops: CDR1 SGHNT, CDR2 YENEEA.

The chain combines TRBV14 with TRBJ1-4; no reliable D call. Trimming took off 2 bases at V and 0 bases at J, with 10 bases between the two ends. This CDR3 has 16 residues. Germline loops: CDR1 SGHDN, CDR2 FVKESK. Here the CDR3 reads CASSQRVGATNEKLFF. The CDR3 nucleotides are TGTGCCAGCAGCCAACGGGTCGGTGCAACTAATGAAAAACTGTTTTTT. Full variable domain (outside the CDR3, taken from reference TRBV14 and TRBJ1-4): EAGVTQFPSHSVIEKGQTVTLRCDPISGHDNLYWYRRVMGKEIKFLLHFVKESKQDESGMPNNRFLAERTGGTYSTLKVQPAELEDSGVYFCASSQRVGATNEKLFFGSGTQLSVL.

The J gene is TRBJ2-3, the V gene TRBV11-1, with D maybe TRBD2 (5 bases). The CDR3 covers 15 residues. CDR1 SGHAT and CDR2 FQDESV come from the germline V gene (reference sequence). V lost 1 base and J 4 bases, leaving 12 bases between the germline ends. The CDR3 spells CASSLDGVSADTQYF. CDR3 coding DNA: TGTGCCAGCAGCTTAGATGGGGTTAGCGCAGATACGCAGTATTTT.

The rearrangement joins TRBV6-1 to TRBJ1-1; 10 bases are a match to TRBD1. CDR1 and CDR2 (germline): MNHNS, SASEGT. This CDR3 spans 15 amino acids. V dropped 6 bases and J dropped 3; count of bases not matched to a gene: 7. DNA of the CDR3: TGTGCCAGCAGGAGGACAGGGGGGCAATACACTGAAGCTTTCTTT. Translation gives CASRRTGGQYTEAFF.

The genes are TRBV30 and TRBJ2-4; the D is unclear. The length of the CDR3 is 14 residues. CDR1 is GTSNPN, CDR2 SVGIG, per germline (reference sequence). The ends were cut back, 1 base at V and 6 bases at J, with 13 bases in the middle. As DNA, the CDR3 is TGTGCCTGGAGTGGACTCCCCAGCCGAAACATTCAGTACTTC. Residues: CAWSGLPSRNIQYF.

The rearrangement joins TRBV5-1 to TRBJ1-2; 8 bases map to TRBD1. The V and J ends lost 3 bases and 8 bases, in that order; junction bases with no gene match: 6. Germline CDR1 is SGHRS and CDR2 is YFSETQ. The CDR3 spans 13 residues. The CDR3 loop is CASSSGQENGYTF. The CDR3 DNA follows: TGCGCCAGCAGCTCGGGACAGGAAAACGGCTACACCTTC.

V and J are TRBV7-3 and TRBJ2-5, with D maybe TRBD1 (6 bases). Germline values: CDR1 SGHTA, CDR2 FQGTGA. Trimming took off 5 bases at V and 7 bases at J, with 11 bases between the two ends. The CDR3 consists of 12 residues. CDR3 loop: CASSTDSGTQYF. The CDR3, as DNA: TGTGCCAGCAGCACGGACAGTGGGACCCAGTACTTC.

This chain connects TRBV5-1 to TRBJ2-5; TRBD2 matches 8 bases. This CDR3 has 13 amino acids. Per germline, CDR1 SGHRS and CDR2 YFSETQ. Losses at the gene ends were 4 bases for V and 5 bases for J; bases not matched to a gene: 4. CDR3 DNA: TGCGCCAGCAGCGGGACTAGTGGGGAGACCCAGTACTTC. It yields the protein CASSGTSGETQYF.

The chain uses TRBV5-8 and TRBJ1-1; 7 bases are a match to TRBD1. In germline, CDR1 is SGHTS, CDR2 YDEGEE. The CDR3 covers 14 residues. With V trimmed by 3 bases and J by 2 bases, 4 bases remained unmatched. The CDR3 spells CASSYGTVNTEAFF. The DNA for the CDR3 is TGTGCCAGCAGCTACGGGACAGTCAACACTGAAGCTTTCTTT.

V usage is TRBV5-4 and J usage is TRBJ2-1; possible D gene TRBD1, 6 bases. CDR1 is SGHNT and CDR2 is YYREEE in the germline V gene (reference sequence). The CDR3 is 13 residues long. V was cut by 4 bases and J by 12 bases, with 17 bases left in between. The CDR3 nucleotides are TGTGCCAGCAGCGCGGACAGTACAATGAGGCAGTTCTTC. It translates to CASSADSTMRQFF.

In this sample, this clone turned up a few times. The chain links TRBV4-1 to TRBJ1-1; the D gene is possibly TRBD1 (6 bases). V lost 4 bases and J 1 base, leaving 19 bases between the germline ends. The CDR3 spans 17 residues. Germline CDR1 and CDR2: MGHRA and YSYEKL. The CDR3 protein is CASSPLSEGGANTEAFF. CDR3 coding DNA: TGCGCCAGCAGCCCCTTGAGTGAAGGGGGGGCGAACACTGAAGCTTTCTTT.

The chain links TRBV25-1 to TRBJ1-5, with D unclear. Trimming removed 4 bases from V and 2 bases from J, with 9 bases in between. The germline V gene encodes CDR1 MGHDK and CDR2 SYGVNS. There are 14 residues in the CDR3. CDR3 in amino acids: CASSGWEGNQPQHF. The DNA of the CDR3 is TGTGCCAGCAGTGGTTGGGAGGGCAATCAGCCCCAGCATTTT.

The V and J genes are TRBV7-2 and TRBJ2-5; 9 bases are a match to TRBD1. The trim removed 4 bases at V and 5 bases at J, leaving 8 bases unmatched. The CDR3 has 15 residues. Germline values: CDR1 SGHTA, CDR2 FQGNSA. The CDR3 DNA is TGTGCCAGCAGCTCGGAACAGGGGGCTTGGGAGACCCAGTACTTC. Translated: CASSSEQGAWETQYF.

V gene TRBV30 combines with J gene TRBJ1-1, with D hard to call. V lost 3 bases to trimming and J lost 6 bases, with 8 bases between them. CDR1 is GTSNPN, CDR2 SVGIG, per germline (reference sequence). The CDR3 has 11 residues. For the CDR3, the DNA is TGTGCCTGGAGCAGAGGCGCTGAAGCTTTCTTT. The encoded protein is CAWSRGAEAFF.